This TCR beta chain comes out of a study of blood T cell repertoires in COVID-19. Only in-frame clones appear in the TCRdb table, and some are missing; sequencing was by immunoSEQ multiplex PCR. This table has approximately 190,000 clones, approximately 90% appearing once. Trimming took off 0 bases at V and 15 bases at J, with 13 bases between the two ends. Per germline, CDR1 SGHRS and CDR2 YFSETQ. The CDR3 covers 12 residues. This sequence joins TRBV5-1 and TRBJ2-1, with D possibly matching TRBD2 (5 bases). The sample consisted of peripheral blood. This TCR came from a middle-aged woman who had recovered from COVID-19. CDR3 amino acids: CASSLGSGRGFF. The CDR3 DNA sequence: TGCGCCAGCAGCTTGGGGTCTGGGAGAGGGTTCTTC.